The 21 T cell receptor beta chains given below trace back to one sample, sequenced in a study of tissue T cells after allogeneic stem cell transplantation (dated by TCRdb to 2021 to 2024). The time point label corresponds to: mouse harvest day 14 after allogeneic transplant. Each mouse graft, delivered by tail vein injection, combined 10^6 splenic CD5+ T cells with 10^7 T-cell-depleted bone marrow cells. Libraries were prepared through the immunoSEQ multiplex PCR assay. Not all clones reach the TCRdb copy of this immuneACCESS table, which keeps in-frame sequences only. Checked studies attribute under half of the gap to unresolved V genes and leave the rest unexplained. The sample has over a thousand clones on record, around 60% of them singletons. The ten largest clones add up to around a third of the sample. The sequenced sample consisted of liver tissue. The receptors were sampled from a female BALB/c mouse given C57BL/6 T cells with graft-versus-host disease after an allogeneic hematopoietic cell transplant.

Note on this clone: These gene names are mouse names. Read sequence stops 1 residue before the CDR3 end, and the germline J gene provides the missing end. V and J are TRBV19 and TRBJ2-1; TRBD2 is a possible D gene (6 bases). Germline CDR1 FNHDT, CDR2 SITEND (reference sequence). This CDR3 is built from 14 residues. V was pared by 2 bases and J by 1 base, with 7 bases between. The covered CDR3 bases are TGTGCCAGCAGTATCGGGGGGAACTATGCTGAGCAGTTC. Its translation is CASSIGGNYAEQF. The entire CDR3 reads CASSIGGNYAEQFF.

This clone has only a few counts. Genes and germline come from the mouse. Sequencing ends 1 residue short of the CDR3 end; the germline J gene provides the rest. This chain uses TRBV13-3 with TRBJ2-7; 9 nucleotides line up with TRBD2. The CDR3 covers 14 residues. The trim removed 4 bases at V and 6 bases at J, leaving 8 bases unmatched. Germline CDR1 NNHDY, CDR2 SYVADS. The CDR3 DNA, read in part, is TGTGCCAGCAGTTTGACTGGGGGAACGAGTGAACAGTAC. Its protein is CASSLTGGTSEQY. The complete CDR3 sequence is CASSLTGGTSEQYF.

As to this clone: Germline and genes here are mouse. The read stops 1 residue short of the end of the CDR3; the missing end is completed from the germline J gene. The V gene is TRBV15, the J gene TRBJ1-1; D may be TRBD1 (5 bases). Germline CDR1 and CDR2: SGHND and FRSKSL. The CDR3 has 13 amino acids. Trimming removed 3 bases at V and 2 bases at J, with 7 bases between. This CDR3 reads CASSFGANTEVFF. Incomplete CDR3 DNA: TGTGCCAGCAGTTTTGGGGCCAACACAGAAGTCTTC.

Regarding this clone: Gene names denote mouse genes. The read falls 1 residue short of the CDR3 end, and the missing part is taken from the germline J gene. The chain recombines TRBV31 with TRBJ2-7; 10 positions match TRBD2. Germline V gene sequence: CDR1 GKSSPN, CDR2 SITVG. Trimming at V came to 1 base and at J to 4 bases, leaving 4 bases not matched to a gene. This CDR3 region has 14 residues. Partial CDR3 DNA: TGTGCCTGGAGTCACGGGACTGGGGCTTATGAACAGTAC. Protein: CAWSHGTGAYEQY. The complete CDR3 reads CAWSHGTGAYEQYF.

This clone appeared a single time. The listed genes are named as in mouse. The missing CDR3 end, 1 residue past where the read stops, is filled in from the germline J gene. J is TRBJ2-2 and V is TRBV19; D is unclear. This CDR3 has 13 residues. Between the trimmed V and J ends, which lost 3 bases and 0 bases, there was a span of 3 bases. Germline lookup yields CDR1 FNHDT and CDR2 SITEND (reference sequence). This chain's CDR3 is CASSTANTGQLYF. CDR3 DNA, as far as it was read: TGTGCCAGCAGTACAGCAAACACCGGGCAGCTCTAC.

About this clone: Genes and germline are mouse. The read halts 1 residue ahead of the CDR3 end, with the missing end drawn from the germline J gene. V usage is TRBV23 and J usage is TRBJ2-7; the table gives TRBD2 as D, unverified against the DNA. CDR3 length: 14 amino acids. Germline assignment: CDR1 KGHTA and CDR2 FQNQQP. CDR3 bases read: TGCTCCAGCAGACGGACTGGGGGGGGTTATGAACAGTAC. This gives the protein CSSRRTGGGYEQY. The complete CDR3 protein is CSSRRTGGGYEQYF.

For this clone: Gene names and germline refer to mouse. The read stops 1 residue short of the end of the CDR3; the missing end is completed from the germline J gene. This chain uses TRBV2 with TRBJ2-7; 9 bases agree with TRBD2. V gave up 0 bases and J gave up 2 bases; unmatched junction bases: 2. CDR3 length equals 15 residues. Germline V gene lookup returns CDR1 LGHNA and CDR2 YSYQKL. CDR3 bases read: TGTGCCAGCAGCCAAGATGCTGGGGGGGCCTATGAACAGTAC. It translates to CASSQDAGGAYEQY. In full, the CDR3 reads CASSQDAGGAYEQYF.

In this sample, this clone turned up a few times. Mouse names are used for the genes. The CDR3 extends 1 residue past the end of the read, so its final part is completed from the germline J gene. The chain couples TRBV3 to TRBJ2-7; D gene ambiguous. The CDR3 totals 12 residues. Germline-derived CDR1 and CDR2 are SNHLY and FYNGKV (reference sequence). The V gene lost 1 base and the J gene lost 4 bases, with 5 bases spanning the gap. The CDR3 DNA, read in part, is TGTGCCAGCAGCTTAGTCAGTTATGAACAGTAC. Protein sequence: CASSLVSYEQY. The CDR3 in full is CASSLVSYEQYF.

Concerning this clone itself: Gene names follow the mouse nomenclature. The read is 1 residue too short to cover the CDR3 end, so that end is filled in from the germline J gene. The genes are TRBV26 and TRBJ2-3, with 10 bases aligning to TRBD2. V shed 8 bases and J 2 bases; nucleotides not matched to a gene: 4. The length of the CDR3 is 14 residues. In germline, CDR1 is KGHPV, CDR2 FQNQEV (reference sequence). CDR3 residues: CASAGTGVAETLYF. CDR3 DNA (partial): TGTGCCAGCGCAGGGACTGGGGTTGCAGAAACGCTGTAT.

Notes on this clone: The gene names here belong to mouse. Read coverage stops 1 residue before the CDR3 terminus; the germline J gene supplies the remainder. The V gene is TRBV12-2, the J gene TRBJ1-4, with 7 bases that match TRBD1. V shed 3 bases, J shed 1 base, and the junction held 1 base outside the gene matches. The CDR3 has 14 residues. Germline assignment: CDR1 SGHLS and CDR2 HYDKME. CDR3 DNA, as far as it was read: TGTGCCAGCTCTTCAGGGGGTTCCAACGAAAGATTATTT. Its protein product is CASSSGGSNERLF. The full CDR3 protein is CASSSGGSNERLFF. The full variable domain, completed using reference TRBV12-2 and TRBJ1-4, is NSGVVQSPRYIIKGKGERSILKCIPISGHLSVAWYQQTQGQELKFFIQHYDKMERDKGNLPSRFSVQQFDDYHSEMNMSALELEDSAVYFCASSSGGSNERLFFGHGTKLSVL.

Concerning this clone itself: The germline and genes are mouse ones. The CDR3 end lies 1 residue beyond the end of the read and is filled in from the germline J gene. The J gene is TRBJ1-4, the V gene TRBV26; a weak D match, TRBD1 (5 bases). Trimming removed 4 bases at V and 0 bases at J, with 9 bases between. The CDR3 loop spans 15 amino acids. Germline V lookup: CDR1 KGHPV, CDR2 FQNQEV (reference sequence). CDR3 DNA, as far as it was read: TGTGCCAGCAGTCCCCCAGGGCTTTCCAACGAAAGATTATTT. Residues: CASSPPGLSNERLF. The full CDR3 is CASSPPGLSNERLFF.

Details on this clone: Germline and genes: mouse. With the read ending 1 residue before the CDR3 end, the germline J gene is used to fill in that end. The chain links TRBV15 to TRBJ2-2, with no clear D. Germline-derived CDR1 and CDR2 are SGHND and FRSKSL. CDR3 size: 14 residues. Between the trimmed V and J ends, which lost 3 bases and 0 bases, there was a span of 5 bases. The CDR3 spells CASSLASNTGQLYF. CDR3 bases read: TGTGCCAGCAGTTTGGCATCAAACACCGGGCAGCTCTAC.

About this clone: The genes and germline here are from mouse. CDR3 in amino acids: CASSFAGLQAPLYF. CDR3 DNA (partial): TGTGCCAGCAGTTTCGCGGGACTCCAGGCGCCCCTCTAC. The J gene is TRBJ1-6, the V gene TRBV14, with D tentatively TRBD1 (5 bases). The read halts 1 residue ahead of the CDR3 end, with the missing end drawn from the germline J gene. TRBJ1-6 qualifies as an ORF whose function is uncertain. The length of the CDR3 is 14 residues. Trimming cost V 1 base and J 11 bases, with 13 bases left between them. Germline assignment: CDR1 SGHDT and CDR2 FRDEAV.

This clone was seen a handful of times. Gene names refer to mouse genes. The read ends 1 residue before the CDR3 terminus; that terminus is restored from the germline J gene. This sequence joins TRBV14 and TRBJ1-5; TRBD1 matches 10 bases. The trim removed 5 bases at V and 5 bases at J, leaving 4 bases unmatched. The V gene's germline CDR1 is SGHDT and CDR2 FRDEAV. The CDR3 totals 14 residues. The sequenced CDR3 bases are TGTGCCAGCAGGGCCGGGACAGGGGACCAGGCTCCGCTT. Translated: CASRAGTGDQAPL. The full CDR3 protein is CASRAGTGDQAPLF.

Note on this clone: Gene names are mouse gene names. The read stops 1 residue short of the end of the CDR3; the missing end is completed from the germline J gene. The J gene is TRBJ1-6, the V gene TRBV1; D unclear. TRBJ1-6 qualifies as an ORF whose function is uncertain. Germline V CDR1 and CDR2: NSQYPW, LRSPGD (reference sequence). Deletions cut 0 bases from V and 3 bases from J, with 6 bases between. The CDR3 contains 15 residues. This CDR3 is CTCSADVSYNSPLYF. The sequenced CDR3 bases are TGCACCTGCAGTGCAGATGTCAGCTATAATTCGCCCCTCTAC.

Concerning this clone itself: Gene names are mouse gene names. CDR3 DNA (partial): TGTGCAAGCAGCTTAGGGCAAGACACCCAGTAC. Translated: CASSLGQDTQY. The complete CDR3 protein is CASSLGQDTQYF. The V gene is TRBV16, the J gene TRBJ2-5, with unresolved D. Read data end 1 residue before the CDR3 end; the end is taken from the germline J gene. V lost 1 base and J lost 3, with 2 bases in between. The germline gives CDR1 SGHSA, CDR2 FRNQAP. CDR3 length: 12 residues.

Notes on this clone: The germline and genes are mouse ones. The sequenced fragment ends 1 residue before the CDR3 boundary, so the rest is inferred from the germline J gene. The chain uses TRBV12-1 and TRBJ2-3; 8 bases are a match to TRBD1. Germline lookup yields CDR1 SGHSN and CDR2 HYEKVE. CDR3 size: 13 residues. The V segment lost 3 bases and the J segment 4 bases; nucleotides outside the gene matches: 2. CDR3 region: CASSSGGSETLYF. The CDR3 bases that were read are TGTGCCAGCTCTTCAGGGGGCTCAGAAACGCTGTAT.

With respect to this clone: All gene names here are mouse names. The read ends 1 residue early relative to the CDR3; the germline J gene fills the gap. V is TRBV14 and J is TRBJ2-7; D call uncertain. Germline V lookup: CDR1 SGHDT, CDR2 FRDEAV. This CDR3 comprises 13 residues. Trimming removed 1 base at V and 4 bases at J, with 9 bases between. CDR3 loop: CASSFQASYEQYF. CDR3 bases read: TGTGCCAGCAGTTTCCAGGCCTCATATGAACAGTAC.

In its sample, this clone was seen a few times. All gene names here are mouse names. The read ends 1 residue before the CDR3 terminus; that terminus is restored from the germline J gene. J is TRBJ2-7 and V is TRBV15, with 9 bases fitting TRBD2. CDR1 is SGHND, CDR2 FRSKSL, per germline. The V segment lost 6 bases and the J segment 2 bases; nucleotides outside the gene matches: 5. The CDR3 sequence is 14 residues long. This chain's CDR3 is CASSRGLGAYEQYF. CDR3 DNA (partial): TGTGCCAGCAGCCGGGGACTGGGAGCCTATGAACAGTAC.

This clone occurred a few times. Germline and genes here are mouse. The read comes to an end 1 residue before the CDR3 does, leaving the germline J gene to fill in the end. V gene TRBV26 combines with J gene TRBJ1-4; 9 positions agree with TRBD1. The J segment lost 0 bases and the V segment lost 4 bases, leaving 3 bases of the junction unmatched. The CDR3 extends over 16 amino acids. Germline CDR1 reads KGHPV; CDR2 reads FQNQEV (reference sequence). CDR3 protein: CASSHGTGFSNERLFF. The covered CDR3 bases are TGTGCCAGCAGTCACGGGACAGGGTTTTCCAACGAAAGATTATTT.

Sample share makes this clone large. These gene names are mouse names. The CDR3 end falls 1 residue outside the read, so it is completed with the germline J gene. The rearrangement joins TRBV29 to TRBJ2-7, with D perhaps TRBD1 (6 bases). V gave up 4 bases and J gave up 4 bases, with 8 bases separating them. Germline loops: CDR1 MSHET, CDR2 SYDVDS. This CDR3 is 12 amino acids long. The CDR3 spells CASSSGQYEQYF. The part of the CDR3 DNA that was read is TGTGCTAGCAGTTCCGGACAGTATGAACAGTAC. The complete variable domain, with remaining parts taken from reference TRBV29 and TRBJ2-7, reads DMKVTQMPRYLIKRMGENVLLECGQDMSHETMYWYRQDPGLGLQLIYISYDVDSNSEGDIPKGYRVSRKKREHFSLILDSAKTNQTSVYFCASSSGQYEQYFGPGTRLTVL.